The following is a T cell receptor (beta chain) sequence with its context. A few counts support this clonotype. No antigen is known for it. Per-base qualities were not stored, and no clone one base away is much larger. The source of the sample is a study of T cells in Graves' hyperthyroidism and ophthalmopathy (dated 2019 in TCRdb). The study in broad terms: Peripheral blood samples were taken at the time of initial diagnosis, prior to any treatment. The 100 or so discovery patients were divided at random into training and test sets in a 7:3 ratio. In addition, the study compared T-cell repertoires in thyroid tissue and in blood from six Graves' hyperthyroidism patients. TCR Vbeta CDR3 sequencing of 130 to 150 peripheral blood samples (roughly 41 ophthalmopathy, about 74 hyperthyroidism and some 17 progressor patients) is reported in the paper. After blood sampling, hyperthyroidism patients were treated with methimazole at a starting dose of 30 mg daily, and ophthalmopathy patients were treated with high-dose intravenous methylprednisolone. A discovery cohort of about a hundred patients, approximately 45 with Graves' ophthalmopathy and approximately 57 with stable Graves' hyperthyroidism, was used to find distinguishing TCR V-J signatures. Prospective prediction of ophthalmopathy was tested in an independent validation cohort of 18 to 20 hyperthyroidism patients and some 17 patients who later progressed to ophthalmopathy.

Amplification of TCR beta CDR3 regions was carried out from RNA transcripts. For the first round of RT-PCR on the TCR CDR3, the HTBI primer set was used together with the Qiagen OneStep RT-PCR kit. A second multiplex PCR round built the libraries, followed by size selection and purification. Paired-end sequencing of the libraries was performed with 100 bp reads on an Illumina HiSeq2000. Per the original workflow: SOAPnuke was used to process the raw data, removing reads that contained adapters or uncalled bases, had a mean Phred below 15, or lacked an exact match to the constant primer or identifier. COPE v1.2.5 was used to merge the high-quality paired reads, and each unique nucleotide sequence was defined as a clonotype. MiTCR v1.1 was used to align the clonotypes against IMGT TRBV, TRBD and TRBJ reference segments. The analysis included only V-J combinations with a frequency above 0.0001, which together covered roughly 99% of the repertoires. A TCS score was defined as the ratio of F50 (clonal expansion) to E x V (chaos), with BLOSUM62-based TCRdist applied between CDR3 peptides within each V-J. Welch's t-statistics and random forest reduced around 510 V-J features to roughly 13, which were used in a naive Bayes classifier (R e1071). The public reads were reprocessed in TCRdb via fastp at Q25 and MiXCR, keeping in-frame beta chains. Identical CDR3 protein sequences are pooled into one entry, listed with their most common genes and DNA. The V and J calls here are based on TCRdb, not the publication. The sample table holds over 500,000 distinct CDR3 sequences, of which about 16% were seen once. The leading ten clones occupy less than 30% of the sample.

The research as a whole found: Ophthalmopathy was separated from stable hyperthyroidism by a 13 V-J signature model, with around 88% sensitivity and about 81% specificity obtained in cross-validation and 80%/75% obtained in testing. Most expanded thyroid clonotypes (frequency above 0.001) were also detected in blood, a finding suggesting that blood repertoires may reflect thyroid immune responses. In validation, the model predicted progression to ophthalmopathy a median of 6.5 months before onset, with approximately 71% sensitivity and about 72% specificity. Sample size was not statistically predetermined, and blinding of investigators to group allocation was not performed.

Moderately to severely active disease, a Clinical Activity Score of at least 3, a NOSPECS grade of at least 4, and a duration under 3 months were present in ophthalmopathy patients. Patients with uncontrolled infections, other autoimmune diseases, pregnancy or lactation were excluded. Diagnoses relied on clinical symptoms, serum thyroxine and TRAb, thyroid ultrasound and orbital computed tomography. PBMCs were isolated from 10 ml of fresh peripheral blood by Ficoll-Paque density gradient centrifugation. Total RNA was extracted with Trizol reagent, and quality was checked on an Agilent 2100 Bioanalyzer. The junction shows trimming of 5 bases on V and 1 base on J, plus 21 bases between the germline ends. The CDR3 numbers 19 residues from cysteine through phenylalanine. Only the CDR3 region is kept as DNA, spanning 57 bases read in frame from base 1.

The chain is encoded by TRBV12-3 or TRBV12-4 joined to TRBJ2-6, with a weak D call of TRBD1 (6 bases match). This TCR came from a woman aged 25 to 39 with Graves' ophthalmopathy. The sequenced sample consisted of blood. The CDR3 corresponds to CASSGGNRALGSGANVLTF. In nucleotide form, the sequence is TGTGCCAGCAGTGGGGGTAACAGGGCTTTGGGGTCTGGGGCCAACGTCCTGACTTTC.